What follows are 24 T cell receptor beta chains derived from one specimen sequenced in a study of beta chain features in type 1 diabetes. Reverse transcription of all isolated RNA meant that expressed TCRB transcripts were sequenced. The assay was immunoSEQ multiplex PCR, and TCRdb's table has in-frame clones only and misses some. The sample lists around 350,000 clones; roughly 12% were seen once. The sample was naive CD4+ T cells from blood. These receptor sequences come from a man aged 18 to 30 in good health.

This clone was picked up a small number of times. V and J are TRBV7-2 and TRBJ2-7; D possibly corresponds to TRBD2 (5 bases). With 1 base removed from V and 2 bases from J, the gap between germline ends came to 12 bases. CDR3 length: 15 residues. Germline V lookup: CDR1 SGHTA, CDR2 FQGNSA. CDR3 DNA: TGTGCCAGCAGCTTAGATGGCCTAGCCACCTACGAGCAGTACTTC. It is translated as CASSLDGLATYEQYF. The entire variable domain, with the rest obtained from reference TRBV7-2 and TRBJ2-7, is as follows: GAGVSQSPSNKVTEKGKDVELRCDPISGHTALYWYRQSLGQGLEFLIYFQGNSAPDKSGLPSDRFSAERTGGSVSTLTIQRTQQEDSAVYLCASSLDGLATYEQYFGPGTRLTVT.

Only a few counts were recorded for this clone. The chain couples TRBV19 to TRBJ2-3, with D maybe TRBD2 (6 bases). Between the trimmed V and J ends, which lost 3 bases and 8 bases, there was a span of 15 bases. The CDR3 consists of 14 residues. Germline CDR1 reads LNHDA; CDR2 reads SQIVND (reference sequence). CDR3 sequence reads: CASSMIFTRGTQYF. In DNA, the CDR3 is TGTGCCAGTAGTATGATTTTTACGCGGGGTACGCAGTATTTT.

This clone was seen a few times. This chain links TRBV28 with TRBJ1-1, with D perhaps TRBD1 (6 bases). This CDR3 region has 13 residues. Trimming cost V 5 bases and J 5 bases, with 12 bases left between them. The V gene's germline CDR1 is MDHEN and CDR2 SYDVKM. The chain's CDR3 is CASSIQGRTEAFF. CDR3 bases: TGTGCCAGCAGTATACAGGGAAGGACTGAAGCTTTCTTT.

This clone has just a few counts. This sequence joins TRBV19 and TRBJ2-5; no firm D call. Germline-derived CDR1 and CDR2 are LNHDA and SQIVND (reference sequence). V was trimmed by 3 bases and J by 3 bases, leaving 5 bases between them. This CDR3 is built from 12 residues. CDR3 in DNA: TGTGCCAGTAGTATGTCGGAAGAGACCCAGTACTTC. This encodes CASSMSEETQYF.

The CDR3 region is CASTAQGLSGYTF. As DNA, the CDR3 is TGTGCCAGCACCGCACAGGGATTATCTGGCTACACCTTC. V and J are TRBV27 and TRBJ1-2; TRBD1 might be the D (6 bases). CDR1 is MNHEY and CDR2 is SMNVEV in the germline V gene (reference sequence). The CDR3 has 13 residues. V was cut by 7 bases and J by 7 bases, with 16 bases left in between.

V usage is TRBV5-4 and J usage is TRBJ2-5, with 8 positions matching TRBD2. Germline CDR1 and CDR2: SGHNT and YYREEE (reference sequence). Trimming cost V 4 bases and J 1 base; bases outside gene matches: 3. The CDR3 covers 14 residues. The CDR3 DNA reads TGTGCCAGCAGCCCCACTAGCGGCCAAGAGACCCAGTACTTC. It yields the protein CASSPTSGQETQYF. Filled out from reference TRBV5-4 and TRBJ2-5, the complete variable domain reads ETGVTQSPTHLIKTRGQQVTLRCSSQSGHNTVSWYQQALGQGPQFIFQYYREEENGRGNFPPRFSGLQFPNYSSELNVNALELDDSALYLCASSPTSGQETQYFGPGTRLLVL.

The table lists this clone with a few counts. The rearrangement uses TRBV2 and TRBJ1-2; D is unclear. Germline CDR1 SNHLY, CDR2 FYNNEI. The CDR3 consists of 12 residues. V was shortened by 11 bases and J by 5 bases, with 15 bases between the two germline ends. The CDR3 region is CAVAGTVYGYTF. CDR3 coding DNA: TGTGCCGTAGCTGGTACGGTATATGGCTACACCTTC.

The sample holds a few counts of this clone. The genes are TRBV18 and TRBJ2-1; TRBD2 matches 12 bases. This CDR3 has 17 residues. J gave up 8 bases and V 4 bases, and 12 bases lay outside the gene matches. The germline CDR1 and CDR2 sequences are KGHSH and LQKENI. The CDR3, as DNA: TGTGCCAGCTCACTTAGAACTAGCGGGAGGCCGCTCGATGAGCAGTTCTTC. It yields the protein CASSLRTSGRPLDEQFF.

V gene TRBV19 combines with J gene TRBJ2-1; TRBD2 agrees at 14 bases. The CDR3 runs 15 residues. Per germline, CDR1 LNHDA and CDR2 SQIVND (reference sequence). The ends lost 5 bases at V and 8 bases at J; junction bases unmatched: 5. The CDR3 sequence is CASSPTSGRAYEQFF. For the CDR3, the DNA is TGTGCCAGTAGTCCGACTAGCGGGAGGGCCTATGAGCAGTTCTTC.

The J gene is TRBJ1-1, the V gene TRBV6-1, with a tentative D call TRBD1 (5 bases). V was pared by 4 bases and J by 6 bases, with 15 bases between. Per germline, CDR1 MNHNS and CDR2 SASEGT. This CDR3 has 14 amino acids. DNA of the CDR3: TGTGCCAGCAGTGTCGGACCGGGGGGGGCTGAAGCTTTCTTT. It is translated as CASSVGPGGAEAFF.

This clone was found a few times. This sequence joins TRBV7-3 and TRBJ2-1, with a possible D match to TRBD2 (7 bases). CDR1 is SGHTA and CDR2 is FQGTGA in the germline V gene. V gave up 5 bases and J gave up 5 bases, with 16 bases separating them. This CDR3 spans 15 amino acids. The CDR3 protein is CASSEGRGLHNEQFF. CDR3 in DNA: TGTGCCAGCAGCGAGGGCAGGGGACTACACAATGAGCAGTTCTTC.

This clone has just a few counts. V is TRBV28 and J is TRBJ2-2; TRBD2 might be the D (6 bases). The CDR3 covers 13 residues. Germline V gives CDR1 MDHEN, CDR2 SYDVKM. V was cut by 11 bases and J by 5 bases, with 15 bases left in between. The CDR3 DNA reads as TGTGCCGGGGGACTCCAGGCAACCGGGGAGCTGTTTTTT. Translating it yields CAGGLQATGELFF.

This clone was seen a few times. The rearrangement links TRBV11-3 to TRBJ2-1; maybe TRBD2 (6 bases). The CDR3 runs to 16 residues. Per the germline V gene, CDR1 is SGHNT and CDR2 is YENEEA. V gave up 5 bases and J gave up 0 bases, with 14 bases separating them. Here the CDR3 DNA reads TGTGCCAGCAGCGCCCGGGGCGGGGACTCCTACAATGAGCAGTTCTTC. Translation: CASSARGGDSYNEQFF.

This clone was seen more than once but under ten times. This sequence joins TRBV9 and TRBJ1-6; TRBD1 is a possible D gene (5 bases). Germline loops: CDR1 SGDLS, CDR2 YYNGEE. This CDR3 comprises 12 residues. V was clipped by 7 bases and J by 8 bases, with 10 bases between them. The CDR3 nucleotides read TGTGCCAGCGGGACTCAGGATTCACCCCTCCACTTT. Translation: CASGTQDSPLHF.

V usage is TRBV29-1 and J usage is TRBJ2-1; 8 positions match TRBD1. The J segment lost 10 bases and the V segment lost 5 bases, leaving 10 bases of the junction unmatched. This CDR3 spans 13 amino acids. Germline V gene lookup returns CDR1 SQVTM and CDR2 ANQGSEA. This CDR3 is CSVRTDRGGEQFF. The CDR3 DNA sequence: TGCAGCGTTCGGACTGACAGGGGTGGAGAGCAGTTCTTC.

A remark on this clone: Other DNA variants within this sample encode the same CDR3. The chain has TRBV27 and TRBJ1-2, with 8 bases identical to TRBD1. Per germline, CDR1 MNHEY and CDR2 SMNVEV (reference sequence). Losses at the gene ends were 5 bases for V and 8 bases for J; bases not matched to a gene: 7. The CDR3 sequence is 13 residues long. The CDR3 DNA sequence: TGTGCCAGCAGTCTCCAGGGGGCGCGGGGCTACACCTTC. Amino acids: CASSLQGARGYTF.

This clone has only a few counts. CDR3 in DNA: TGTGCCAGCAGCGTGTCGGGAGATTCGAAGGAGCAGTACTTC. Translating gives CASSVSGDSKEQYF. The genes are TRBV9 and TRBJ2-7, with D tentatively TRBD2 (6 bases). Germline loops: CDR1 SGDLS, CDR2 YYNGEE. Trimming pared 2 bases from V and 7 bases from J, leaving 16 bases between. This CDR3 region has 14 residues.

The chain joins TRBV28 to TRBJ2-1; 9 bases match TRBD1. V shed 2 bases, J shed 10 bases, and the junction held 12 bases outside the gene matches. CDR3 length: 16 amino acids. Germline V gives CDR1 MDHEN, CDR2 SYDVKM. The CDR3 nucleotides read TGTGCCAGCAGTTTACGGCACTACAGGGGGCGGGGCGAGCAGTTCTTC. This encodes CASSLRHYRGRGEQFF.

CDR3 residues: CASSNRGTEAFF. The CDR3 DNA follows: TGTGCCAGCAGCAACAGGGGCACTGAAGCTTTCTTT. This chain uses TRBV2 with TRBJ1-1, with TRBD1 identical over 7 bases. Germline trimming cut 6 bases from V and 4 bases from J; bases unmatched to any gene: 2. The CDR3 consists of 12 residues. The germline CDR1 and CDR2 sequences are SNHLY and FYNNEI.

The chain has TRBV9 and TRBJ2-7; 8 nucleotides match TRBD2. Trimming cost V 4 bases and J 6 bases; bases outside gene matches: 9. From germline, CDR1 is SGDLS and CDR2 YYNGEE. The CDR3 has 14 residues. The CDR3 region is CASSTLAEPLEQYF. CDR3 DNA sequence: TGTGCCAGCAGCACACTAGCGGAGCCGCTCGAGCAGTACTTC.

This clone has only a few counts. J is TRBJ2-2 and V is TRBV11-1; TRBD1 aligns across 8 bases. Germline-derived CDR1 and CDR2 are SGHAT and FQDESV (reference sequence). The CDR3 sequence is 15 residues long. V was clipped by 5 bases and J by 5 bases; unmatched bases: 7. The CDR3 reads CASSGRTGLTGELFF. CDR3 bases: TGTGCCAGCAGCGGCCGGACAGGGCTTACCGGGGAGCTGTTTTTT.

The gene calls are TRBV10-3 and TRBJ2-5, with D perhaps matching TRBD2 (6 bases). The CDR3 consists of 15 residues. Germline loops: CDR1 ENHRY, CDR2 SYGVKD. V lost 4 bases and J 4 bases, leaving 16 bases between the germline ends. CDR3 nucleotide sequence: TGTGCCATCAGTGGGGGTGAAGGGCGGGGAGAGACCCAGTACTTC. Amino acid sequence: CAISGGEGRGETQYF.

J is TRBJ1-2 and V is TRBV7-2; TRBD1 matches 7 bases. After removal of 3 bases from V and 2 bases from J, the junction contained 6 bases not matched to a gene. The CDR3 sequence is 15 residues long. The germline gives CDR1 SGHTA, CDR2 FQGNSA. CDR3 in DNA: TGTGCCAGCAGCTTTTCGACAGGGTTAAACTATGGCTACACCTTC. Protein product: CASSFSTGLNYGYTF.

The chain uses TRBV19 and TRBJ1-5, with TRBD1 matching over 9 bases. Germline CDR1 LNHDA, CDR2 SQIVND (reference sequence). V dropped 7 bases and J dropped 7; count of bases not matched to a gene: 11. There are 15 residues in the CDR3. CDR3 coding DNA: TGTGCCAGTACTATGCAGACAGGGGGAGGACAGCCCCAGCATTTT. Its translation: CASTMQTGGGQPQHF.